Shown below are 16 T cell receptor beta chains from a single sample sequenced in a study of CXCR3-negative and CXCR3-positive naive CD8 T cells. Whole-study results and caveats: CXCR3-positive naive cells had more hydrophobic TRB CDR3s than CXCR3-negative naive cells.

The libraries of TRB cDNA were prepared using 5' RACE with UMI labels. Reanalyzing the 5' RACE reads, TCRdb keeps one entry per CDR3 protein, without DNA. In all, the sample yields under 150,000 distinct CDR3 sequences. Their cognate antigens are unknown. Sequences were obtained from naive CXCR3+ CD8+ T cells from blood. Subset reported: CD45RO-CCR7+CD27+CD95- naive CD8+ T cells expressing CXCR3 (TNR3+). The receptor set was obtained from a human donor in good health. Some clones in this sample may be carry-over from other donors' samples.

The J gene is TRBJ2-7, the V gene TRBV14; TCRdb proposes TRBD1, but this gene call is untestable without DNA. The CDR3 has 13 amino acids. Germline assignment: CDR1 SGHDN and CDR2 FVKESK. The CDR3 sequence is CASSGTDGYEQYF.

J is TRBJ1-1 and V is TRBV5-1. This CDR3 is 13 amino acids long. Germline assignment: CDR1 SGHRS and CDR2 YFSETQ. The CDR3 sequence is CASSRVTNTEAFF.

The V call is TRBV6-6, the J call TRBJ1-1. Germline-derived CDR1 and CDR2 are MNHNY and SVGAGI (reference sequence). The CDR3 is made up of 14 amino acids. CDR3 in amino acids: CASGQDRLNTEAFF.

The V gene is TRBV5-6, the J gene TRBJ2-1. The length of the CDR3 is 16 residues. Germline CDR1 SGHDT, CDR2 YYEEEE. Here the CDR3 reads CASSLATDSSYNEQFF. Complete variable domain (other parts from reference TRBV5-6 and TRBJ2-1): DAGVTQSPTHLIKTRGQQVTLRCSPKSGHDTVSWYQQALGQGPQFIFQYYEEEERQRGNFPDRFSGHQFPNYSSELNVNALLLGDSALYLCASSLATDSSYNEQFFGPGTRLTVL.

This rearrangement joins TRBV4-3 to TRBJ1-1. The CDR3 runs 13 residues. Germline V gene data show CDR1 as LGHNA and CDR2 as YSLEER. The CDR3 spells CASSQEEGWEAFF.

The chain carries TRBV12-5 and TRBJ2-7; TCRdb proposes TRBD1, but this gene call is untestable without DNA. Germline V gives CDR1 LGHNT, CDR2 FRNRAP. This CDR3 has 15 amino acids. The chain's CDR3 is CASAPREEVYPEQYF.

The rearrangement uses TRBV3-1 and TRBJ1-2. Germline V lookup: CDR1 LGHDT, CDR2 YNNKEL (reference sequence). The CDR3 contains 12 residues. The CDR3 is CASSLEGHGYTF.

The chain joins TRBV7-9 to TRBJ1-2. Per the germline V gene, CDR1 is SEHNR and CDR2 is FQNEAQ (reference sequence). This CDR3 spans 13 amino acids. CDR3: CASSLGENYGYTF. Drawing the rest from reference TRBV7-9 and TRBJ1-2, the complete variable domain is DTGVSQNPRHKITKRGQNVTFRCDPISEHNRLYWYRQTLGQGPEFLTYFQNEAQLEKSRLLSDRFSAERPKGSFSTLEIQRTEQGDSAMYLCASSLGENYGYTFGSGTRLTVV.

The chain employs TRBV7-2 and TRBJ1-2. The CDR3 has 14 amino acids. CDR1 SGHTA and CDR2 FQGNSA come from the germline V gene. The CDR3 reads CASSFITPSNGYTF.

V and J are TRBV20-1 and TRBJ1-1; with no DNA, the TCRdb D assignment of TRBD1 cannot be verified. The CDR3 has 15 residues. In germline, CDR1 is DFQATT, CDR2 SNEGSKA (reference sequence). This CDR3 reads CSARETGQGIFEAFF.

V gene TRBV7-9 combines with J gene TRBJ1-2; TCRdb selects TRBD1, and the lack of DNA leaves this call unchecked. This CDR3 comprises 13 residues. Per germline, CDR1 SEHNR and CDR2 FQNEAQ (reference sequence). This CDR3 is CASRYDSIYGYTF.

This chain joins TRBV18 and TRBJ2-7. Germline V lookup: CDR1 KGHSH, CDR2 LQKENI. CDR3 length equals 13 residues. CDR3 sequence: CASSPVQSYEQYF.

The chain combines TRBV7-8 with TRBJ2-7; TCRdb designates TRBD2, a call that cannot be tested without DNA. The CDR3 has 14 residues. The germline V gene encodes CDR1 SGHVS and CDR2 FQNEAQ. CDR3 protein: CASSLAGLVYEQYF.

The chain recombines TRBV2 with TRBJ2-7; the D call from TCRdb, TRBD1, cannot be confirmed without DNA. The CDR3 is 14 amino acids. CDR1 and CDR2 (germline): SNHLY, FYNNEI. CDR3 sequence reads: CASSESRGGYEQYF.

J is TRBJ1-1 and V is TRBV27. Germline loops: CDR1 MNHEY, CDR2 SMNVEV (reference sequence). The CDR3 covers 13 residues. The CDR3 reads CASSSLTNTEAFF.

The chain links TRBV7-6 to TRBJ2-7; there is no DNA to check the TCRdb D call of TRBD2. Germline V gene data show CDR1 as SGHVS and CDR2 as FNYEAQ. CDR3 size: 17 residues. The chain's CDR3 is CASSMGLAAYSSYEQYF.